The 3 T cell receptor beta chains in this list originate from one sample, sequenced in a study of T cells in Graves' hyperthyroidism and ophthalmopathy. Researchers amplified the TCR beta CDR3 regions from RNA transcripts. TCR CDR3 regions were first amplified by RT-PCR with HTBI primers. MiXCR, applied by TCRdb to the multiplex PCR reads, yields one record per CDR3 protein. The repertoire holds 600,000 or so distinct CDR3 sequences, with 15% to 20% as singletons. The sample taken for sequencing was blood. The receptor set was obtained from a woman aged 25 to 39 with Graves' hyperthyroidism.

This clonotype was observed many times. The chain employs TRBV15 and TRBJ2-7; the D gene is possibly TRBD2 (5 bases). CDR1 and CDR2 (germline): LNHNV, YYDKDF (reference sequence). V lost 3 bases, J lost 3 bases, and 9 bases lay in between. The length of the CDR3 is 13 residues. The CDR3 DNA reads as TGTGCCACCAGCAGGTCCGGGATCTACGAGCAGTACTTC. This codes for CATSRSGIYEQYF.

The sample holds many counts of this clonotype. This rearrangement joins TRBV20-1 to TRBJ2-7; 9 bases align to TRBD1. CDR3 length equals 13 residues. Germline values: CDR1 DFQATT, CDR2 SNEGSKA (reference sequence). Trimming at V came to 3 bases and at J to 7 bases, leaving 7 bases not matched to a gene. The CDR3 DNA is TGCAGTGCTAGTGGGTCGGGGACAGGGGAGCAGTACTTC. It encodes CSASGSGTGEQYF.

This clonotype was detected only a few times. The V gene is TRBV3-1, the J gene TRBJ2-3; a weak D match, TRBD1 (6 bases). Trimming took off 0 bases at V and 3 bases at J, with 10 bases between the two ends. Germline V gene sequence: CDR1 LGHDT, CDR2 YNNKEL (reference sequence). The CDR3 extends over 15 amino acids. For the CDR3, the DNA is TGTGCCAGCAGCCAAGAAGGGGGTAGGACAGATACGCAGTATTTT. Encoded protein: CASSQEGGRTDTQYF.